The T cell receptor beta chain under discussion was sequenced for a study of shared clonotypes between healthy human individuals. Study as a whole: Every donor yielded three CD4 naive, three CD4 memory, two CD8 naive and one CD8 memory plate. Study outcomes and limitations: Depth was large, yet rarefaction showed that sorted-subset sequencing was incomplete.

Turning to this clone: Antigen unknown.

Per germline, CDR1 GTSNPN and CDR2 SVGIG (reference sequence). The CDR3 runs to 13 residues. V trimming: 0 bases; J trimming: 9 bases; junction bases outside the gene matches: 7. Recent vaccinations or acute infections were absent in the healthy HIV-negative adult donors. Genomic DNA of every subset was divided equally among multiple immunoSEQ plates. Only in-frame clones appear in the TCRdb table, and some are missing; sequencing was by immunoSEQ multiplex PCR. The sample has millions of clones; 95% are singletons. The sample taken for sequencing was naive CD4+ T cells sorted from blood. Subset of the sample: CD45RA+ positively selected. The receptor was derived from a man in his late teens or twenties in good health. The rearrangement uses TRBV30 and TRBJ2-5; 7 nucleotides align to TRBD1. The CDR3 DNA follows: TGTGCCTGGAGTGTGGGGCAGGGGGTAGCCCAGTACTTC. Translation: CAWSVGQGVAQYF.